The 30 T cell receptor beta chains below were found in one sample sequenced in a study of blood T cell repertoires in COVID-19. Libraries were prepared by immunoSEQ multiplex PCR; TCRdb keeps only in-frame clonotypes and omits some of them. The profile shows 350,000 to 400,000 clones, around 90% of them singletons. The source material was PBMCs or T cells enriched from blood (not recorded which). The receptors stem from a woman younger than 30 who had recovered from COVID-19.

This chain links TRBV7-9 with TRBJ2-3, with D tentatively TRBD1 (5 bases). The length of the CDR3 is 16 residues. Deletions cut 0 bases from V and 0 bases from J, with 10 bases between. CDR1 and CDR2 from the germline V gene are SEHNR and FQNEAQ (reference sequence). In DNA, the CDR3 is TGTGCCAGCAGCTTAGCGTTAGACAGAAGCACAGATACGCAGTATTTT. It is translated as CASSLALDRSTDTQYF.

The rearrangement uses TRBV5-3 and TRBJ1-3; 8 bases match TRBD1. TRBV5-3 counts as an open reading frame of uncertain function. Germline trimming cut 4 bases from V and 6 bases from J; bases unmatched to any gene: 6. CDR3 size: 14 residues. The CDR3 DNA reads TGTGCCAGAAGCCGTGGACAGGGTGAAAACACCATATATTTT. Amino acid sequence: CARSRGQGENTIYF.

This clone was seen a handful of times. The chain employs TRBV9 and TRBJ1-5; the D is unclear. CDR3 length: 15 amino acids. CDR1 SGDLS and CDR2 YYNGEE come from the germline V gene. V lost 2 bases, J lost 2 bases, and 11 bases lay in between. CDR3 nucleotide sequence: TGTGCCAGCAGCGTTACCCCGGCGGGCAATCAGCCCCAGCATTTT. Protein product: CASSVTPAGNQPQHF.

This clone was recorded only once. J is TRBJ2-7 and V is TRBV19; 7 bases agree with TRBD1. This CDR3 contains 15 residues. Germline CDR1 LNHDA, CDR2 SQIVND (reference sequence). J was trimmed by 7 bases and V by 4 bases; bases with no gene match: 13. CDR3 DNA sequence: TGTGCCAGTAGTACCTCCGGGACAGCGAACTTTGAGCAGTACTTC. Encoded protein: CASSTSGTANFEQYF. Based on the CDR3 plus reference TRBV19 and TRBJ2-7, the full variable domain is DGGITQSPKYLFRKEGQNVTLSCEQNLNHDAMYWYRQDPGQGLRLIYYSQIVNDFQKGDIAEGYSVSREKKESFPLTVTSAQKNPTAFYLCASSTSGTANFEQYFGPGTRLTVT.

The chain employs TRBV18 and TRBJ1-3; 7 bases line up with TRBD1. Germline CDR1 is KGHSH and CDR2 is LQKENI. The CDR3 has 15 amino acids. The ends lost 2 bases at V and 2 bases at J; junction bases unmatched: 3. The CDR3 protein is CASSPTDRAGNTIYF. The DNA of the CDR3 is TGTGCCAGCTCACCAACCGACAGGGCTGGAAACACCATATATTTT.

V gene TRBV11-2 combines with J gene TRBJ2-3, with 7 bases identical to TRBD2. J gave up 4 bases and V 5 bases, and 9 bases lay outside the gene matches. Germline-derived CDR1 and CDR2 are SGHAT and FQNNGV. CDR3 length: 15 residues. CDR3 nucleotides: TGTGCCAGCAGCCCTAGCGGTAGTGCAGCAGATACGCAGTATTTT. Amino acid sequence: CASSPSGSAADTQYF.

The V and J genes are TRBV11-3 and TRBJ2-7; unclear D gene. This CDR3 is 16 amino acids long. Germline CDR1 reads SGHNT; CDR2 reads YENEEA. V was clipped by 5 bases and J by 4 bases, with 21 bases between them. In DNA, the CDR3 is TGTGCCAGCAGCCCACCCCGGATCAGGCGTCGTTACGAGCAGTACTTC. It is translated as CASSPPRIRRRYEQYF.

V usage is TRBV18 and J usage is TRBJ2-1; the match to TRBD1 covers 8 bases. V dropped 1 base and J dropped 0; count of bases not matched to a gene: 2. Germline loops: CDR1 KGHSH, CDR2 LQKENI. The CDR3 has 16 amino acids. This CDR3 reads CASSPRDRSSYNEQFF. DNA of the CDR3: TGTGCCAGCTCACCACGGGACAGGAGCTCCTACAATGAGCAGTTCTTC.

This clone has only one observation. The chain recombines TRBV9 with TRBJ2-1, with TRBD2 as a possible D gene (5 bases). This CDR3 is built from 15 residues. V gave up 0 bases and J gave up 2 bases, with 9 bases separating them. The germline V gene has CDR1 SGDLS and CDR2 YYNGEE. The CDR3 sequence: CASSVEDGTYNEQFF. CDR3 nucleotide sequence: TGTGCCAGCAGCGTAGAAGACGGGACCTACAATGAGCAGTTCTTC.

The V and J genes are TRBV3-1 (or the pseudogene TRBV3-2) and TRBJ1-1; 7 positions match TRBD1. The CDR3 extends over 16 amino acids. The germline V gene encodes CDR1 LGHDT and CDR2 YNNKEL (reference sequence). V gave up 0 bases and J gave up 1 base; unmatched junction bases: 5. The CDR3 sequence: CASSQEGGAGNTEAFF. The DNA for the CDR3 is TGTGCCAGCAGCCAAGAAGGGGGCGCAGGGAACACTGAAGCTTTCTTT.

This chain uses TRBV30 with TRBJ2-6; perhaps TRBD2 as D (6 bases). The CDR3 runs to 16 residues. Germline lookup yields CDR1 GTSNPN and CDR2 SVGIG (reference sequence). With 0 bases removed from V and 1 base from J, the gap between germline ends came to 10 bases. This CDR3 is CAWSVWGTSGANVLTF. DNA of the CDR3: TGTGCCTGGAGTGTTTGGGGGACTTCTGGGGCCAACGTCCTGACTTTC. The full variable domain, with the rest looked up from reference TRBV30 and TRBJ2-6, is SQTIHQWPATLVQPVGSPLSLECTVEGTSNPNLYWYRQAAGRGLQLLFYSVGIGQISSEVPQNLSASRPQDRQFILSSKKLLLSDSGFYLCAWSVWGTSGANVLTFGAGSRLTVL.

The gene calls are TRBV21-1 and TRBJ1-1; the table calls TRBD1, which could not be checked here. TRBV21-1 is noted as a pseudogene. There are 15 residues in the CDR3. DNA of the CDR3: TGTGCCAGCAGCTGGGGCCTCACGGAGAACACTGAAGCTTTCTTT. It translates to CASSWGLTENTEAFF.

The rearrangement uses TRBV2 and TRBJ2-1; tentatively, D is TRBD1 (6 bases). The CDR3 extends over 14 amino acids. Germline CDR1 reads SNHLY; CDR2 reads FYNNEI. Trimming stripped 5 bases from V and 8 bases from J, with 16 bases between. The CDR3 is CASSRLQGTHEQFF. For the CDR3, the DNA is TGTGCCAGCAGTCGATTACAGGGTACCCATGAGCAGTTCTTC. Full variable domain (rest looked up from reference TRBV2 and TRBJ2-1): EPEVTQTPSHQVTQMGQEVILRCVPISNHLYFYWYRQILGQKVEFLVSFYNNEISEKSEIFDDQFSVERPDGSNFTLKIRSTKLEDSAMYFCASSRLQGTHEQFFGPGTRLTVL.

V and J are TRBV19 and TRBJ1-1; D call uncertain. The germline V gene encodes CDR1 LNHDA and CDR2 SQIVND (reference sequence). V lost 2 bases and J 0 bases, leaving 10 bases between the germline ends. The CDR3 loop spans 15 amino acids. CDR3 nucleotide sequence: TGTGCCAGTAGTATAAGTCGGAGCATGAACACTGAAGCTTTCTTT. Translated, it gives CASSISRSMNTEAFF. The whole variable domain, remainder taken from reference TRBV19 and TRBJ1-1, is DGGITQSPKYLFRKEGQNVTLSCEQNLNHDAMYWYRQDPGQGLRLIYYSQIVNDFQKGDIAEGYSVSREKKESFPLTVTSAQKNPTAFYLCASSISRSMNTEAFFGQGTRLTVV.

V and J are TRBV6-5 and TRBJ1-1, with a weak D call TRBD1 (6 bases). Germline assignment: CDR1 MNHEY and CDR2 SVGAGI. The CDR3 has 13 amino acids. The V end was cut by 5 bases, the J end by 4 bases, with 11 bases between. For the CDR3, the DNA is TGTGCCAGCAGTAAACAGGGTAGCACTGAAGCTTTCTTT. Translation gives CASSKQGSTEAFF.

The CDR3 DNA is TGCGCCAGCAGCGCGGGGGACAGGGCTAACTATGGCTACACCTTC. Residues: CASSAGDRANYGYTF. The chain uses TRBV5-1 and TRBJ1-2, with 9 bases lining up with TRBD1. The CDR3 has 15 amino acids. Germline V CDR1 and CDR2: SGHRS, YFSETQ. The junction had 4 bases not matched to a gene; V was cut back by 4 bases and J by 0 bases.

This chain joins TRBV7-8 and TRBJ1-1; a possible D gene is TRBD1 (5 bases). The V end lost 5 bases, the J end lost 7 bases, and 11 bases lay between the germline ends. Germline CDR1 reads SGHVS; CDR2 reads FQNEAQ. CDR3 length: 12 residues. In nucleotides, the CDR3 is TGTGCCAGCAGCCTCGGGGGGGATGAAGCTTTCTTT. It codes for CASSLGGDEAFF.

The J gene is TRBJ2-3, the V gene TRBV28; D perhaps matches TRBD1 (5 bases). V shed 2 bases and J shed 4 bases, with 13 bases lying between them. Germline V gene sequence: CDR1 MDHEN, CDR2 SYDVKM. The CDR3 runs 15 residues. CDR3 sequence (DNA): TGTGCCAGCAGTTTAAGGGCAGGGCGTTCAGATACGCAGTATTTT. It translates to CASSLRAGRSDTQYF.

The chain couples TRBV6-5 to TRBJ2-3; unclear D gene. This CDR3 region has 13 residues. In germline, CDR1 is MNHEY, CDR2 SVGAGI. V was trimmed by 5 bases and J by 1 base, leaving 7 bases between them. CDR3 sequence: CASSPTGTDTQYF. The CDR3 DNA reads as TGTGCCAGCAGTCCCACAGGCACAGATACGCAGTATTTT.

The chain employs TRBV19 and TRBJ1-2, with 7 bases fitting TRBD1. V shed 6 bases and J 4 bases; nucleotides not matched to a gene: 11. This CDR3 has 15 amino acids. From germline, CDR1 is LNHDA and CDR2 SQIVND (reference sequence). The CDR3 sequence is CASRMTGTLSYGYTF. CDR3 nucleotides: TGTGCCAGTAGGATGACAGGGACCCTATCCTATGGCTACACCTTC. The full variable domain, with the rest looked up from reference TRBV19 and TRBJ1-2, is DGGITQSPKYLFRKEGQNVTLSCEQNLNHDAMYWYRQDPGQGLRLIYYSQIVNDFQKGDIAEGYSVSREKKESFPLTVTSAQKNPTAFYLCASRMTGTLSYGYTFGSGTRLTVV.

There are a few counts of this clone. This CDR3 is CASSKQEDSSYEQYF. The CDR3 nucleotides are TGTGCCAGCAGTAAACAGGAAGACAGCTCCTACGAGCAGTACTTC. The rearrangement links TRBV6-5 to TRBJ2-7; tentatively, D is TRBD1 (5 bases). CDR1 and CDR2 from the germline V gene are MNHEY and SVGAGI. CDR3 size: 15 residues. V was pared by 5 bases and J by 0 bases, with 14 bases between.

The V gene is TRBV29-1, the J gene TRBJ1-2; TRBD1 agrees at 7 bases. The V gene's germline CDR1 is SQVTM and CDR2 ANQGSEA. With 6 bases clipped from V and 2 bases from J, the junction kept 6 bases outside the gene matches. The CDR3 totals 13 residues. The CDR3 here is CSVAVGQNYGYTF. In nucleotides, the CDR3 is TGCAGCGTCGCCGTGGGACAGAACTATGGCTACACCTTC.

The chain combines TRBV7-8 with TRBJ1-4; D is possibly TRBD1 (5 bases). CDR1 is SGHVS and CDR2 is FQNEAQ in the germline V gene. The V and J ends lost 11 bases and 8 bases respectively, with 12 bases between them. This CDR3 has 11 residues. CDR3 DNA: TGTGCCGGGGGGATGGGAGAAAAACTGTTTTTT. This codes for CAGGMGEKLFF.

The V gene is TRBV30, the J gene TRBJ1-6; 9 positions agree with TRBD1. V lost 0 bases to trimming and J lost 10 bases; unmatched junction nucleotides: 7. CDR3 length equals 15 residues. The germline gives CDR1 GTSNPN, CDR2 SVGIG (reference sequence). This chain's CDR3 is CAWSVLSGQGSPLHF. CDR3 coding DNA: TGTGCCTGGAGTGTACTATCAGGACAGGGGTCACCCCTCCACTTT.

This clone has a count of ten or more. CDR3 nucleotide sequence: TGTGCCAGCAGCCCGGCCTCGGGCGGCGGACTTTACAATGAGCAGTTCTTC. Its translation is CASSPASGGGLYNEQFF. This chain links TRBV7-3 with TRBJ2-1; a weak D match, TRBD2 (5 bases). The CDR3 loop spans 17 amino acids. Trimming took 5 bases from V and 4 from J, leaving 21 bases between them. Germline lookup yields CDR1 SGHTA and CDR2 FQGTGA.

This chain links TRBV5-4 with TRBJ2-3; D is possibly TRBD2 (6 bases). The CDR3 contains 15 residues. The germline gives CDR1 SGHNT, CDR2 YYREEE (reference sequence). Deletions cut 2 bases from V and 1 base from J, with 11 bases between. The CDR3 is CASSFSGGGTDTQYF. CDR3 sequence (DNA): TGTGCCAGCAGCTTCTCCGGGGGTGGCACAGATACGCAGTATTTT.

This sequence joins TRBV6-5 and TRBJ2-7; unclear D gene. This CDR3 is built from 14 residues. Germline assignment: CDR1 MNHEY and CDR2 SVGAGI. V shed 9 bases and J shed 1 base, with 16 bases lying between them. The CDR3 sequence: CASWSPDISYEQYF. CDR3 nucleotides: TGTGCCAGTTGGAGTCCCGATATATCCTACGAGCAGTACTTC.

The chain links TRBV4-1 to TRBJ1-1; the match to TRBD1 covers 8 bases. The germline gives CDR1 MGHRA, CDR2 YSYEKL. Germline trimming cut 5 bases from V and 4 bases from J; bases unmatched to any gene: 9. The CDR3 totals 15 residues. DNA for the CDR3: TGCGCCAGCAGCTTCCCCGGACAGGGTCTCACTGAAGCTTTCTTT. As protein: CASSFPGQGLTEAFF.

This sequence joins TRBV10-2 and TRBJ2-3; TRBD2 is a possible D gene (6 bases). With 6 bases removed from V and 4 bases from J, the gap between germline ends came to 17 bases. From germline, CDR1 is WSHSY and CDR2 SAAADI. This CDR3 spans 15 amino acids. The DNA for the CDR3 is TGCGCCAGCAGGCTACAAGGAGGGTCCGCAGATACGCAGTATTTT. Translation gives CASRLQGGSADTQYF.

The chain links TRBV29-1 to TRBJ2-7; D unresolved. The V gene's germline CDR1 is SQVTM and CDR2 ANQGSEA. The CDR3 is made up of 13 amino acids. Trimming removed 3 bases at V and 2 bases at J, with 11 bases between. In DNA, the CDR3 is TGCAGCGTTGAGACTGGAAAGCCCTACGAGCAGTACTTC. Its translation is CSVETGKPYEQYF.